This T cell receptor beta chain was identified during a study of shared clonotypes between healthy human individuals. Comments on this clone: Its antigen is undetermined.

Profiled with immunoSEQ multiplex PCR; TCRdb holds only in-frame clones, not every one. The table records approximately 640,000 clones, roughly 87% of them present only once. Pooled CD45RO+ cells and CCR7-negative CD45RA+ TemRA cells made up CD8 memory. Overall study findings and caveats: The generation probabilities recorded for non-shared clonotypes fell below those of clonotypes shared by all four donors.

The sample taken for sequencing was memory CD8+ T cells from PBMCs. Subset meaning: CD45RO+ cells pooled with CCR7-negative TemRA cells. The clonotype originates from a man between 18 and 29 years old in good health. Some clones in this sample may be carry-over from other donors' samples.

Here the CDR3 reads CSVRTYNEQFF. CDR3 DNA sequence: TGCAGCGTAAGGACTTACAATGAGCAGTTCTTC. The chain couples TRBV29-1 to TRBJ2-1; weak D call: TRBD2 (5 bases). Germline loops: CDR1 SQVTM, CDR2 ANQGSEA. V was trimmed by 6 bases and J by 4 bases, leaving 7 bases between them. The CDR3 has 11 residues.